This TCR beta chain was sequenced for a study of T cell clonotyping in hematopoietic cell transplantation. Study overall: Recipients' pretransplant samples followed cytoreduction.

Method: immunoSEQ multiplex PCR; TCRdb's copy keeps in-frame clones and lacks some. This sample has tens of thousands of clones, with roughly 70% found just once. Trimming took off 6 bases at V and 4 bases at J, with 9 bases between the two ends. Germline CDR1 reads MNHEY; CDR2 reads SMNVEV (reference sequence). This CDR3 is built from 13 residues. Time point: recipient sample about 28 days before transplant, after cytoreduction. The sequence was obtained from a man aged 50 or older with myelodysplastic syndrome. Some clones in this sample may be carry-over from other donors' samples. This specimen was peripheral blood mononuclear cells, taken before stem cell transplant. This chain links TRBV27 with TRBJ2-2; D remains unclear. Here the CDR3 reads CASSRGLTGELFF. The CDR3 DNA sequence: TGTGCCAGCAGCCGCGGTCTCACCGGGGAGCTGTTTTTT.